One sample yielded the 17 T cell receptor beta chains listed below, sequenced in a study of T cells in localized non-small cell lung cancer. This table comes from immunoSEQ multiplex PCR, and its TCRdb copy is limited to in-frame clones, with some not included. The sample gives over 35,000 clones, approximately 80% of which show up once; under 8% is in the top ten. The specimen comprised peripheral blood mononuclear cells, sampled before any cancer treatment. The receptors derive from an older male donor with stage II lung adenocarcinoma.

This clone appeared once. This rearrangement joins TRBV11-3 to TRBJ2-2, with D possibly being TRBD1 (5 bases). The CDR3 is made up of 14 amino acids. The germline V and J ends were trimmed by 2 bases and 1 base, with 5 bases remaining between them. Looked up from germline, CDR1 is SGHNT and CDR2 is YENEEA. In DNA form, the CDR3 reads TGTGCCAGCAGCTTAAGGGGGAACACCGGGGAGCTGTTTTTT. It yields the protein CASSLRGNTGELFF.

The gene calls are TRBV30 and TRBJ1-1, with D possibly TRBD1 on 5 matching bases. Germline CDR1 GTSNPN, CDR2 SVGIG (reference sequence). The ends were cut back, 0 bases at V and 3 bases at J, with 8 bases in the middle. The CDR3 is 13 amino acids. This CDR3 is CAWSVPGHTEAFF. The DNA for the CDR3 is TGTGCCTGGAGTGTACCAGGGCACACTGAAGCTTTCTTT.

The chain joins TRBV19 to TRBJ2-7, with D possibly being TRBD1 or TRBD2 (5 bases each). The V gene's germline CDR1 is LNHDA and CDR2 SQIVND (reference sequence). The CDR3 extends over 13 amino acids. V lost 5 bases and J 2 bases, leaving 10 bases between the germline ends. CDR3 nucleotides: TGTGCCAGTAGTTTGGGACCCGCCTACGAGCAGTACTTC. It encodes CASSLGPAYEQYF. Full variable domain (rest looked up from reference TRBV19 and TRBJ2-7): DGGITQSPKYLFRKEGQNVTLSCEQNLNHDAMYWYRQDPGQGLRLIYYSQIVNDFQKGDIAEGYSVSREKKESFPLTVTSAQKNPTAFYLCASSLGPAYEQYFGPGTRLTVT.

The gene calls are TRBV7-9 and TRBJ2-7; D may be TRBD1 (7 bases). Per the germline V gene, CDR1 is SEHNR and CDR2 is FQNEAQ (reference sequence). The CDR3 sequence is 16 residues long. V lost 5 bases, J lost 2 bases, and 19 bases lay in between. The CDR3 DNA sequence: TGTGCCAGCAGCCAATGGGCGGGACAGCTCACCTACGAGCAGTACTTC. Translated: CASSQWAGQLTYEQYF. Looking up the rest from reference TRBV7-9 and TRBJ2-7 gives the full variable domain: DTGVSQNPRHKITKRGQNVTFRCDPISEHNRLYWYRQTLGQGPEFLTYFQNEAQLEKSRLLSDRFSAERPKGSFSTLEIQRTEQGDSAMYLCASSQWAGQLTYEQYFGPGTRLTVT.

The V gene is TRBV5-1, the J gene TRBJ1-2, with D perhaps matching TRBD1 (6 bases). Germline values: CDR1 SGHRS, CDR2 YFSETQ. V lost 1 base, J lost 4 bases, and 11 bases lay in between. CDR3 length: 14 residues. The CDR3 region has the DNA TGCGCCAGCAGCTTGATGGACAGTAGCTATGGCTACACCTTC. It is translated as CASSLMDSSYGYTF.

The genes are TRBV19 and TRBJ2-2; TRBD1 aligns across 11 bases. CDR1 is LNHDA and CDR2 is SQIVND in the germline V gene (reference sequence). This CDR3 has 15 residues. Germline trimming cut 9 bases from V and 1 base from J; bases unmatched to any gene: 4. Here the CDR3 reads CASRTGGWNTGELFF. For the CDR3, the DNA is TGTGCCAGCCGGACAGGGGGCTGGAACACCGGGGAGCTGTTTTTT. The full variable domain, in which reference TRBV19 and TRBJ2-2 provide the parts outside the CDR3, is DGGITQSPKYLFRKEGQNVTLSCEQNLNHDAMYWYRQDPGQGLRLIYYSQIVNDFQKGDIAEGYSVSREKKESFPLTVTSAQKNPTAFYLCASRTGGWNTGELFFGEGSRLTVL.

This chain connects TRBV30 to TRBJ1-2; D remains unclear. The CDR3 loop spans 13 amino acids. Germline V gives CDR1 GTSNPN, CDR2 SVGIG (reference sequence). With 3 bases removed from V and 2 bases from J, the gap between germline ends came to 10 bases. CDR3: CAWRAGGNYGYTF. CDR3 coding DNA: TGTGCCTGGAGAGCAGGAGGGAACTATGGCTACACCTTC.

The chain recombines TRBV18 with TRBJ2-6, with D perhaps matching TRBD1 (6 bases). Germline V gene sequence: CDR1 KGHSH, CDR2 LQKENI. V dropped 0 bases and J dropped 0 bases, with 21 bases sitting between them. This CDR3 has 21 amino acids. The CDR3 nucleotides are TGTGCCAGCTCACCACCGATTAGGCCGAGGGGGTCAGGCTCTGGGGCCAACGTCCTGACTTTC. Amino acids: CASSPPIRPRGSGSGANVLTF.

The chain employs TRBV7-2 and TRBJ2-7; D gene ambiguous. The CDR3 extends over 13 amino acids. V was clipped by 1 base and J by 5 bases, with 9 bases between them. From germline, CDR1 is SGHTA and CDR2 FQGNSA. The CDR3: CASSLVAKDEQYF. The CDR3 region has the DNA TGTGCCAGCAGCTTAGTGGCGAAGGACGAGCAGTACTTC.

The CDR3 reads CASSQSRGTDTQYF. In nucleotides, the CDR3 is TGTGCCAGCAGCCAATCCCGGGGAACAGATACGCAGTATTTT. The gene calls are TRBV16 and TRBJ2-3; D is possibly TRBD2 (5 bases). The CDR3 consists of 14 residues. V gave up 0 bases and J gave up 3 bases, with 7 bases separating them. CDR1 and CDR2 (germline): KGHSY, FQNENV.

V usage is TRBV6-5 and J usage is TRBJ2-7, with D perhaps matching TRBD1 (6 bases). From germline, CDR1 is MNHEY and CDR2 SVGAGI. With 6 bases removed from V and 6 bases from J, the gap between germline ends came to 15 bases. The CDR3 is 13 amino acids. The CDR3 loop reads CASSSGTPSEQYF. In nucleotides, the CDR3 is TGTGCCAGCAGCTCCGGGACACCCTCCGAGCAGTACTTC.

This chain uses TRBV6-1 with TRBJ1-2, with D unresolved. Germline values: CDR1 MNHNS, CDR2 SASEGT. Trimming stripped 7 bases from V and 4 bases from J, with 13 bases between. The CDR3 is 13 residues long. The CDR3 sequence: CASTPGKLYGYTF. CDR3 DNA: TGTGCCAGCACCCCCGGAAAGCTCTATGGCTACACCTTC.

V gene TRBV6-1 combines with J gene TRBJ2-5; 10 nucleotides agree with TRBD1. J was trimmed by 9 bases and V by 0 bases; bases with no gene match: 7. Germline V gene data show CDR1 as MNHNS and CDR2 as SASEGT. The CDR3 consists of 15 residues. The CDR3 here is CASSEARDRGGSQYF. The CDR3 DNA follows: TGTGCCAGCAGTGAAGCCCGGGACAGGGGCGGGTCCCAGTACTTC.

The chain is built from TRBV5-1 and TRBJ2-7, with 9 bases identical to TRBD1. The V gene end was trimmed by 1 base and the J gene end by 7 bases; junction bases not matched to a gene: 9. The CDR3 is 15 amino acids. Germline CDR1 and CDR2: SGHRS and YFSETQ. The DNA of the CDR3 is TGCGCCAGCAGCTTGCGGGACAGGGCTGATGGGGAGCAGTACTTC. It specifies CASSLRDRADGEQYF.

The chain combines TRBV19 with TRBJ2-1, with a weak D call TRBD2 (6 bases). The CDR3 is 14 amino acids. Between the trimmed V and J ends, which lost 1 base and 8 bases, there was a span of 12 bases. The germline gives CDR1 LNHDA, CDR2 SQIVND (reference sequence). CDR3 sequence: CASSIGKAGYEQFF. CDR3 nucleotides: TGTGCCAGTAGTATAGGGAAAGCGGGTTATGAGCAGTTCTTC.

J is TRBJ2-2 and V is TRBV18; D not resolved. The CDR3 is made up of 15 amino acids. With 5 bases removed from V and 0 bases from J, the gap between germline ends came to 10 bases. CDR1 KGHSH and CDR2 LQKENI come from the germline V gene. Here the CDR3 DNA reads TGTGCCAGCTCAGGGCAGACGGCGAACACCGGGGAGCTGTTTTTT. Translating it yields CASSGQTANTGELFF. The variable domain in full, completed from reference TRBV18 and TRBJ2-2, reads NAGVMQNPRHLVRRRGQEARLRCSPMKGHSHVYWYRQLPEEGLKFMVYLQKENIIDESGMPKERFSAEFPKEGPSILRIQQVVRGDSAAYFCASSGQTANTGELFFGEGSRLTVL.

The rearrangement links TRBV27 to TRBJ2-3; no reliable D call. The length of the CDR3 is 14 residues. Germline V CDR1 and CDR2: MNHEY, SMNVEV (reference sequence). V lost 3 bases to trimming and J lost 0 bases, with 7 bases between them. CDR3 residues: CASSFPTSTDTQYF. CDR3 DNA: TGTGCCAGCAGTTTTCCTACTAGCACAGATACGCAGTATTTT.